This TCR beta chain was captured in a study of cytomegalovirus exposure and HLA in healthy donors. Turning to the study itself: In an early release, HLA-typed donors contributed approximately 82 million unique TCR sequences.

Notes on the study in general: Most of the TCR beta V segments (in an earlier analysis) were productive either about 87% or about 30% of the time. The study found most TCR sequences rare, yet found some public TCRs in many donors. What a later analysis reportedly showed was that an Asian-associated ancestry cluster had fewer N-insertions than the 666-donor mean.

Trimming removed 6 bases from V and 2 bases from J, with 10 bases in between. Germline V gives CDR1 SGHAT, CDR2 FQNNGV. The CDR3 length is 13 residues. PCR was performed using 60 Vbeta and 13 Jbeta primers. Assay: immunoSEQ multiplex PCR; the TCRdb copy retains only in-frame clones and omits some. Among roughly 130,000 clones listed, 74% were seen once. For this clone: Its antigen is not identified.

The source of this sequence is a woman in her forties or fifties in good health and CMV-seropositive. The rearrangement uses TRBV11-2 and TRBJ2-5; TRBD2 might be the D (5 bases). Source material: PBMCs. The CDR3 is CASSLGVQETQYF. CDR3 DNA: TGTGCCAGCAGTCTCGGGGTACAAGAGACCCAGTACTTC.